These 22 T cell receptor beta chains share one sample of origin, sequenced in a study of cytomegalovirus exposure and HLA in healthy donors. TCRdb keeps only in-frame clones here, not all; method: immunoSEQ multiplex PCR. The sample yields 120,000 or so clones, 89% seen once. Sequenced material: PBMCs. These receptors came from a woman under 30 in good health and CMV-seronegative.

The table lists this clone with a count of one. The chain links TRBV30 to TRBJ1-1; TRBD1 aligns across 9 bases. Trimming took 2 bases from V and 3 from J; bases not matched to a gene: 1. The CDR3 covers 13 residues. Germline CDR1 reads GTSNPN; CDR2 reads SVGIG (reference sequence). CDR3 loop: CAWSRQGDTEAFF. In DNA form, the CDR3 reads TGTGCCTGGAGTAGACAGGGGGACACTGAAGCTTTCTTT. The whole variable domain, filled in from reference TRBV30 and TRBJ1-1, reads SQTIHQWPATLVQPVGSPLSLECTVEGTSNPNLYWYRQAAGRGLQLLFYSVGIGQISSEVPQNLSASRPQDRQFILSSKKLLLSDSGFYLCAWSRQGDTEAFFGQGTRLTVV.

The chain couples TRBV28 to TRBJ1-5; weak D call: TRBD1 (6 bases). This CDR3 has 12 residues. V was trimmed by 8 bases and J by 15 bases, leaving 20 bases between them. CDR1 and CDR2 (germline): MDHEN, SYDVKM. CDR3: CASGRVGAPRHF. As DNA, the CDR3 is TGTGCCAGCGGCCGGGTGGGGGCCCCCAGGCATTTT.

The chain recombines TRBV6-6 with TRBJ1-2; D perhaps matches TRBD1 (6 bases). From germline, CDR1 is MNHNY and CDR2 SVGAGI (reference sequence). This CDR3 contains 14 residues. V lost 7 bases and J 5 bases, leaving 17 bases between the germline ends. The CDR3 is CASTDGTPRYGYTF. The CDR3 bases are TGTGCCAGCACCGACGGGACACCGCGTTATGGCTACACCTTC.

This CDR3 reads CSAGETGTGGFGGYTF. CDR3 sequence (DNA): TGCAGCGCCGGGGAAACCGGGACAGGGGGATTCGGCGGCTACACCTTC. This chain connects TRBV29-1 to TRBJ1-2, with 11 bases lining up with TRBD1. CDR3 size: 16 residues. In germline, CDR1 is SQVTM, CDR2 ANQGSEA. With 7 bases clipped from V and 8 bases from J, the junction kept 18 bases outside the gene matches.

By sample share, this clone is medium-sized (0.01 to 0.1%). This chain uses TRBV18 with TRBJ2-7; 11 bases are shared with TRBD1. This CDR3 region has 13 residues. V shed 6 bases and J 6 bases; nucleotides not matched to a gene: 4. Germline loops: CDR1 KGHSH, CDR2 LQKENI. CDR3 loop: CASSLGQGAEQYF. CDR3 nucleotide sequence: TGTGCCAGCTCGCTCGGACAGGGGGCCGAGCAGTACTTC. Supplemented by reference TRBV18 and TRBJ2-7, the full variable domain reads NAGVMQNPRHLVRRRGQEARLRCSPMKGHSHVYWYRQLPEEGLKFMVYLQKENIIDESGMPKERFSAEFPKEGPSILRIQQVVRGDSAAYFCASSLGQGAEQYFGPGTRLTVT.

This rearrangement joins TRBV4-1 to TRBJ1-5; D may be TRBD1 (6 bases). The germline V gene encodes CDR1 MGHRA and CDR2 YSYEKL. With 4 bases removed from V and 7 bases from J, the gap between germline ends came to 17 bases. The CDR3 is 15 residues long. CDR3 loop: CASSPGQISVQPQHF. The CDR3 DNA sequence: TGCGCCAGCAGCCCCGGACAGATTAGCGTGCAGCCCCAGCATTTT.

J is TRBJ2-2 and V is TRBV4-2; D not certain. In germline, CDR1 is LGHNA, CDR2 YNFKEQ. V lost 2 bases and J lost 0, with 13 bases in between. This CDR3 comprises 17 residues. CDR3 sequence: CASSQPDLAANTGELFF. The CDR3 DNA reads as TGTGCCAGCAGCCAACCCGATCTGGCGGCGAACACCGGGGAGCTGTTTTTT.

In this sample, this clone turned up once. This chain connects TRBV25-1 to TRBJ1-1, with D perhaps matching TRBD1 (5 bases). CDR1 and CDR2 (germline): MGHDK, SYGVNS. The CDR3 is made up of 12 amino acids. Between the trimmed V and J ends, which lost 3 bases and 8 bases, there was a span of 10 bases. The CDR3 reads CASSDPDSEAFF. CDR3 in DNA: TGTGCCAGCAGTGATCCCGACAGCGAAGCTTTCTTT.

This chain connects TRBV27 to TRBJ1-3; TRBD1 matches 9 bases. This CDR3 is built from 19 residues. In germline, CDR1 is MNHEY, CDR2 SMNVEV (reference sequence). V was pared by 5 bases and J by 0 bases, with 14 bases of the junction left unmatched. CDR3 sequence reads: CASSLAFWTGATSGNTIYF. The CDR3 coding sequence is TGTGCCAGCAGTCTCGCATTCTGGACAGGGGCTACCTCTGGAAACACCATATATTTT.

The chain joins TRBV19 to TRBJ2-6, with a tentative D call TRBD1 (5 bases). Germline CDR1 LNHDA, CDR2 SQIVND (reference sequence). Between the trimmed V and J ends, which lost 9 bases and 1 base, there was a span of 10 bases. CDR3 length: 14 residues. The CDR3 DNA is TGTGCCAGCCTATCAGGGTCTGGGGCCAACGTCCTGACTTTC. Amino acids: CASLSGSGANVLTF. The variable domain in full, with the rest retrieved from reference TRBV19 and TRBJ2-6, is DGGITQSPKYLFRKEGQNVTLSCEQNLNHDAMYWYRQDPGQGLRLIYYSQIVNDFQKGDIAEGYSVSREKKESFPLTVTSAQKNPTAFYLCASLSGSGANVLTFGAGSRLTVL.

The CDR3 protein is CASSIRDTDQPQHF. Written as DNA, the CDR3 is TGTGCCAGTAGTATCCGGGACACTGATCAGCCCCAGCATTTT. V is TRBV19 and J is TRBJ1-5; maybe TRBD1 (6 bases). CDR1 is LNHDA, CDR2 SQIVND, per germline (reference sequence). V lost 3 bases and J lost 5, with 11 bases in between. There are 14 residues in the CDR3.

The chain couples TRBV7-9 to TRBJ1-2; D is possibly TRBD1 (6 bases). Trimming left V 4 bases short and J 8 bases short, with 26 bases between. From germline, CDR1 is SEHNR and CDR2 FQNEAQ (reference sequence). The CDR3 contains 17 residues. The CDR3 DNA reads TGTGCCAGCAGCTACGGGTGGTCTGGGGACACCCGCCGGGGCTACACCTTC. This translates into CASSYGWSGDTRRGYTF.

This chain links TRBV5-1 with TRBJ2-3, with D perhaps TRBD2 (6 bases). Germline assignment: CDR1 SGHRS and CDR2 YFSETQ. The CDR3 sequence is 16 residues long. V lost 3 bases and J lost 3, with 17 bases in between. In DNA form, the CDR3 reads TGCGCCAGCAGCTCTCAAGGCCGGGAGCAGACAGATACGCAGTATTTT. Residues: CASSSQGREQTDTQYF.

The rearrangement joins TRBV5-5 to TRBJ2-6; 7 bases map to TRBD1. Trimming removed 4 bases from V and 0 bases from J; junction bases left unmatched: 10. This CDR3 spans 18 amino acids. Germline V CDR1 and CDR2: SGHKS, YYEKEE (reference sequence). The CDR3 region has the DNA TGTGCCAGCAGCGCGCACGGACAGGCGTTCTCTGGGGCCAACGTCCTGACTTTC. It codes for CASSAHGQAFSGANVLTF.

The V gene is TRBV5-1, the J gene TRBJ1-1, with 7 bases aligning to TRBD1. The CDR3 length is 15 residues. Germline V gene data show CDR1 as SGHRS and CDR2 as YFSETQ. The trim removed 4 bases at V and 1 base at J, leaving 7 bases unmatched. The CDR3 protein is CASSVATGSNTEAFF. CDR3 sequence (DNA): TGCGCCAGCAGCGTAGCGACAGGGTCGAACACTGAAGCTTTCTTT.

The chain's CDR3 is CASGGQGYIQYF. The CDR3 DNA sequence: TGTGCCAGCGGCGGACAGGGGTACATTCAGTACTTC. The chain joins TRBV16 to TRBJ2-4; 9 nucleotides align to TRBD1. The junction had 4 bases not matched to a gene; V was cut back by 8 bases and J by 8 bases. The germline CDR1 and CDR2 sequences are KGHSY and FQNENV. The CDR3 loop spans 12 amino acids.

Worth noting for this clone: In the same sample, other DNA sequences code for this CDR3. CDR3 sequence: CASSLGRQETQYF. As DNA, the CDR3 is TGCGCCAGCAGCTTGGGGCGGCAAGAGACCCAGTACTTC. The chain couples TRBV5-1 to TRBJ2-5; no definite D call. The germline V gene has CDR1 SGHRS and CDR2 YFSETQ. V was pared by 0 bases and J by 2 bases, with 5 bases between. CDR3 size: 13 residues.

This clone has a single count. DNA for the CDR3: TGTGCCAGCCAAAGGAGCTCCTACGAGCAGTACTTC. Translation gives CASQRSSYEQYF. The chain has TRBV27 and TRBJ2-7; D uncertain. CDR1 and CDR2 from the germline V gene are MNHEY and SMNVEV (reference sequence). The V and J ends lost 8 bases and 0 bases respectively, with 8 bases between them. The CDR3 covers 12 residues.

The chain carries TRBV28 and TRBJ1-4; no reliable D call. Germline V CDR1 and CDR2: MDHEN, SYDVKM. The CDR3 covers 17 residues. Trimming took 1 base from V and 7 from J, leaving 19 bases between them. The DNA of the CDR3 is TGTGCCAGCAGTTTATTTCGCGGGTTGGCGGTCGGTGAAAAACTGTTTTTT. Residues: CASSLFRGLAVGEKLFF.

The rearrangement links TRBV9 to TRBJ2-3; TRBD1 is a possible D gene (5 bases). The CDR3 runs 16 residues. CDR1 SGDLS and CDR2 YYNGEE come from the germline V gene. Trimming cost V 2 bases and J 1 base, with 14 bases left between them. CDR3 protein: CASSVRPLGGTDTQYF. As DNA, the CDR3 is TGTGCCAGCAGCGTCAGACCTCTAGGGGGCACAGATACGCAGTATTTT.

The CDR3 DNA follows: TGTGCCAGCAGCTCCACCTCTAGCGGCTCCACAGATACGCAGTATTTT. Its translation: CASSSTSSGSTDTQYF. The V gene is TRBV7-2, the J gene TRBJ2-3, with 7 positions matching TRBD2. The CDR3 sequence is 16 residues long. V gave up 4 bases and J gave up 2 bases; unmatched junction bases: 9. Germline CDR1 and CDR2: SGHTA and FQGNSA.

This clone was recorded once. The CDR3 reads CASRISGVGNTIYF. CDR3 bases: TGTGCCAGCAGGATATCAGGGGTTGGAAACACCATATATTTT. This chain uses TRBV6-5 with TRBJ1-3; D is possibly TRBD1 (6 bases). Trimming pared 6 bases from V and 3 bases from J, leaving 12 bases between. Looked up from germline, CDR1 is MNHEY and CDR2 is SVGAGI. The CDR3 is 14 residues long.